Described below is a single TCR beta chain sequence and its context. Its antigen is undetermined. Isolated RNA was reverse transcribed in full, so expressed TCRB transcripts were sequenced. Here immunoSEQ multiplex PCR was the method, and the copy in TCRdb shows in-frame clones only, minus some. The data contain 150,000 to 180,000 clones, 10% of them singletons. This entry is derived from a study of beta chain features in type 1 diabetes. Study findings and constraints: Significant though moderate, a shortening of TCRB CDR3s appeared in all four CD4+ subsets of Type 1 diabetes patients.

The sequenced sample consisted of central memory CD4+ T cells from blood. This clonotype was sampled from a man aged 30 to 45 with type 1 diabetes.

For the CDR3, the DNA is TGTGCCAGCAGTGTATCCAGCACAGATACGCAGTATTTT. Translated, it gives CASSVSSTDTQYF. The chain links TRBV2 to TRBJ2-3; D is undetermined. Trimming took 4 bases from V and 0 from J, leaving 5 bases between them. Germline CDR1 and CDR2: SNHLY and FYNNEI. This CDR3 is 13 amino acids long.